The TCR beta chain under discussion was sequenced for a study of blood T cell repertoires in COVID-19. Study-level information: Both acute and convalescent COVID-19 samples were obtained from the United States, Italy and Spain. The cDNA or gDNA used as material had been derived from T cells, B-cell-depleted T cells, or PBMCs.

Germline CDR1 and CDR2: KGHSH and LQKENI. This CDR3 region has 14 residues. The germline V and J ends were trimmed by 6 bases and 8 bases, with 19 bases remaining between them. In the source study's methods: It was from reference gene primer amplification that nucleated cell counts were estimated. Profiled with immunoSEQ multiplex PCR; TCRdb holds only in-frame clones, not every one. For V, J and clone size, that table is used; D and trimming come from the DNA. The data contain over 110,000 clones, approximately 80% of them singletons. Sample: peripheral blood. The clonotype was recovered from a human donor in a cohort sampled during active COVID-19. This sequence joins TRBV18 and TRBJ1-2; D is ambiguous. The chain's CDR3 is CASSVETRGHGYTF. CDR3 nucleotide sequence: TGTGCCAGCTCTGTTGAGACCAGAGGCCACGGCTACACCTTC.